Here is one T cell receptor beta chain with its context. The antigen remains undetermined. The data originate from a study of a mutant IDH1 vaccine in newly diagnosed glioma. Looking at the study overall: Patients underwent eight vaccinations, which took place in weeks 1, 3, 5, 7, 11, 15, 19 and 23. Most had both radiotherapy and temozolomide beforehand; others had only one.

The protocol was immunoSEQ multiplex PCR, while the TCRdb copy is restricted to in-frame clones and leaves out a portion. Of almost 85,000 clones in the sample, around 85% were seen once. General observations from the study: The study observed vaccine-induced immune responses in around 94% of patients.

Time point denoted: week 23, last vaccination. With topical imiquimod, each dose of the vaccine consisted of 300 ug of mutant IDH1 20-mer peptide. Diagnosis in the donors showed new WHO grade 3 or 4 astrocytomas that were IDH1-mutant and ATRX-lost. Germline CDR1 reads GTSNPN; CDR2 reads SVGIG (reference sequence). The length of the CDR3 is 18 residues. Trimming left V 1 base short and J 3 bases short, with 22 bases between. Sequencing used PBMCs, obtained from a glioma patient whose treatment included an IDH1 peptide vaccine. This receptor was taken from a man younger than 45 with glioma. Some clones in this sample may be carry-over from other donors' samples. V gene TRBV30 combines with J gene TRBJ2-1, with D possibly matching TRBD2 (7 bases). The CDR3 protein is CAWSALSGGLGGYNEQFF. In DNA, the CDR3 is TGTGCCTGGAGTGCCCTATCGGGGGGCCTTGGAGGCTACAATGAGCAGTTCTTC.